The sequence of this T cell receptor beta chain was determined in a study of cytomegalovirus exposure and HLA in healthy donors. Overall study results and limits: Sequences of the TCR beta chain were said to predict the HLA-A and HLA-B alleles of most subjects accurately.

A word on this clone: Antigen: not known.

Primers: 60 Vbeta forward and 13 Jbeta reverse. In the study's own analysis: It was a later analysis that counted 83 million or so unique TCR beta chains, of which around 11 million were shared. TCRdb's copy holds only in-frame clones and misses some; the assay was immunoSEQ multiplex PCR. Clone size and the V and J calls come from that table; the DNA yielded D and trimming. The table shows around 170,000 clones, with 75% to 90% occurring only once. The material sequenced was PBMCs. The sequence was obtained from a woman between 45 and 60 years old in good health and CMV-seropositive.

The CDR3 nucleotides read TGTGCCATCAGTGCCGGACAGACAGAAACCTACGAGCAGTACTTC. It yields the protein CAISAGQTETYEQYF. The chain links TRBV10-3 to TRBJ2-7, with D tentatively TRBD1 (6 bases). The germline V gene has CDR1 ENHRY and CDR2 SYGVKD. Trimming removed 4 bases at V and 2 bases at J, with 15 bases between. This CDR3 region has 15 residues.